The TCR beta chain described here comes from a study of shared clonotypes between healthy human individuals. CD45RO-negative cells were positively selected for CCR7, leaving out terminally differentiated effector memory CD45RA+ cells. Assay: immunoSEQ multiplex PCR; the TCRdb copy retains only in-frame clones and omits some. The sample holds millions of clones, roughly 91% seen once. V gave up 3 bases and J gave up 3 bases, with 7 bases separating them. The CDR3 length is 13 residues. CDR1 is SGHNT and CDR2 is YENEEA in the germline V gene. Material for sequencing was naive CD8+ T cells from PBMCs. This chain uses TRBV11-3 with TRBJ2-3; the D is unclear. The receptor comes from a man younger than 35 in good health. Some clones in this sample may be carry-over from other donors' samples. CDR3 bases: TGTGCCAGCAGCTTGGCCCAAACAGATACGCAGTATTTT. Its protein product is CASSLAQTDTQYF.